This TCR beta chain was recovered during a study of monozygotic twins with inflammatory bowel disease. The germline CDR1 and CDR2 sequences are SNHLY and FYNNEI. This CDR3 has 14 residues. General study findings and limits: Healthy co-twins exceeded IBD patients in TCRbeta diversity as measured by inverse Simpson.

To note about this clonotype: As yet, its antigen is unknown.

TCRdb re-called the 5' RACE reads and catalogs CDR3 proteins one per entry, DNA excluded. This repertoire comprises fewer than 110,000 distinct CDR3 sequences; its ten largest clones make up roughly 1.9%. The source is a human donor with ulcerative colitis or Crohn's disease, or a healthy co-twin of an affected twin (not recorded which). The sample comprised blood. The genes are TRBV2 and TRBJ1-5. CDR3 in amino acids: CASSYLRTNQPQHF.